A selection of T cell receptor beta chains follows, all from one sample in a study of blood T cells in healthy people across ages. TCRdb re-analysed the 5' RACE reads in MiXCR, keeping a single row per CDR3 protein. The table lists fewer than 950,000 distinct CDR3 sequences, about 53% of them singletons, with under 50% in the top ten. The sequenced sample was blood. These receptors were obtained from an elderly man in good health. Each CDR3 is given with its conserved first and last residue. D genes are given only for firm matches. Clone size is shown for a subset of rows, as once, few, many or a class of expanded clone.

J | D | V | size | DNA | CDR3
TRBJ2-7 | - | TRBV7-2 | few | TGTGCCAGCAGCTTGGAAATCGTATTGTACGAGCAGTACTTC | CASSLEIVLYEQYF
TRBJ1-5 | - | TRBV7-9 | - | TGTGCCAGCAGCTTAGGAGCGGGGGGCAATCAGCCCCAGCATTTT | CASSLGAGGNQPQHF
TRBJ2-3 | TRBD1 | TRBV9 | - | TGTGCCAGCAGCGTAGGACAGGGTCTGGGCACAGATACGCAGTATTTT | CASSVGQGLGTDTQYF
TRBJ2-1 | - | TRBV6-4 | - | TGTGCCAGCAGGGGGGTGATGGAGCAGATCCCCTCGGATGAGCAGTTCTTC | CASRGVMEQIPSDEQFF
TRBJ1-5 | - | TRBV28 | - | TGTGCCAGCAGTTTTTCGCAAGGGATGGGCAATCAGCCCCAGCATTTT | CASSFSQGMGNQPQHF
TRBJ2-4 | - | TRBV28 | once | TGTGCCAGCAGCTTAGATGAGGTTGGGGAACTAGCCAAAAACATTCAGTACTTC | CASSLDEVGELAKNIQYF
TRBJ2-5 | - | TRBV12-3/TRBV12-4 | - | TGTGCCAGCAGTTTACGGGACTCGAACCGGGTGCCGTACTTC | CASSLRDSNRVPYF
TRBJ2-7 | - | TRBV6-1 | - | TGTGCCAGCAGTGAAATGGGGGTCCGAGCCTACGAGCAGTACTTC | CASSEMGVRAYEQYF
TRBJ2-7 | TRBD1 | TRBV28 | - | TGTGCCAGCGGGACAGGGCCGCTTTACGAGCAGTACTTC | CASGTGPLYEQYF
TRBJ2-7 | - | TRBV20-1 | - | TGCAGTGCTAGGAAAGAGGGGACGGGCGAGCAGTACTTC | CSARKEGTGEQYF
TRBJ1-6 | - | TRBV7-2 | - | TGTGCCAGCAGCTTAGCGTCCGGGGGCCCGAGCTCCTATAATTCACCCCTCCACTTT | CASSLASGGPSSYNSPLHF
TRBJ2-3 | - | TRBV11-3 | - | TGTGCCAGCAGCTCAACAGGGTTGGCAGATACGCAGTATTTT | CASSSTGLADTQYF
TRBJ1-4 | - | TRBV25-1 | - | TGTGCCAGCAGGGGGGCCGGGGCCAGGGGTAGGAATGAAAAACTGTTTTTT | CASRGAGARGRNEKLFF
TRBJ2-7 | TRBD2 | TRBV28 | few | TGTGCCAGCACCGAGACTAGCGATAACGAGCAGTACTTC | CASTETSDNEQYF
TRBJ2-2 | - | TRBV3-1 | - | TGTGCCAGCAGCCAGTGGGCGGCGAACACCGGGGAGCTGTTTTTT | CASSQWAANTGELFF
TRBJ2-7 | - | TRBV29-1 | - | TGCAGCGTTTTACAGACGGGTGAGCAGTACTTC | CSVLQTGEQYF
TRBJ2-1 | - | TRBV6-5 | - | TGTGCCAGCAGTTACGGCAGGCAAGAGACCCAGTTCTTC | CASSYGRQETQFF
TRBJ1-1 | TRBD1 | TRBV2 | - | TGTGCCAGCAGTCATGGGGGACAGGGTTTCGGGGCTTTCTTT | CASSHGGQGFGAFF
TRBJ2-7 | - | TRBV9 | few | TGTGCCAGCAGCGTAGCTACGGGCTACGAGCAGTACTTC | CASSVATGYEQYF
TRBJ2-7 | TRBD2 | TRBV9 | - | TGTGCCAGCAGATCTAGGGAGCGGGAGTGGTCCTACAATGAGCAGTACTTC | CASRSREREWSYNEQYF
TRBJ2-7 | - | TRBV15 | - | TGTGCCACCAGTCTAGGACAGTCTACCTACGAGCAGTACTTC | CATSLGQSTYEQYF
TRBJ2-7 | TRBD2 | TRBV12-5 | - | TGTGCTAGTGGACGAGGACTAGCGGGAGACAGCGACGAGCAGTACTTC | CASGRGLAGDSDEQYF
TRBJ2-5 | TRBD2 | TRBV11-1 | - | TGTGCCAGCAGCCAAAAAAGCGGGAGGGATCAAGAGACCCAGTACTTC | CASSQKSGRDQETQYF
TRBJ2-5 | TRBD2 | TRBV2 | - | TGTGCCAGCTCTTCCGGGACTAGCGGGGGGGCTTGGGAGACCCAGTACTTC | CASSSGTSGGAWETQYF
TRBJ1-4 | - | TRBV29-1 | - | TGCAGCGTTGAAGGGGGGGCGGGGGAAAAACTGTTTTTT | CSVEGGAGEKLFF
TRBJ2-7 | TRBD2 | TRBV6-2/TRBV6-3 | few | TGTGCCAGCAGACCGGGGGGCGGTAGCGGGAGTAACGAGCAGTACTTC | CASRPGGGSGSNEQYF
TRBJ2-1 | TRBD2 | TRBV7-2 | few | TGTGCCAGCAGCTTAGGGCGGGGGTACAATGAGCAGTTCTTC | CASSLGRGYNEQFF
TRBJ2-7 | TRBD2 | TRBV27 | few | TGTGCCAGCAGTCCCCGGGGGGGCCAGGGACACGGACTGGTCTACGAGCAGTACTTC | CASSPRGGQGHGLVYEQYF
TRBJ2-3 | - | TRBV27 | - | TGTGCCAGCAGTCTATGGACAGTAAGGAACAACCAAAAAGACACAGATACGCAGTATTTT | CASSLWTVRNNQKDTDTQYF
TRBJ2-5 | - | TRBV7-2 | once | TGTGCCAGCAGCTTAGAACAGGGCGAGACCCAGTACTTC | CASSLEQGETQYF
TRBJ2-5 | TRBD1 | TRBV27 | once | TGTGCCAGCAGTTTTTTGGGGGACAGGGGAGCTTTAGAGACCCAGTACTTC | CASSFLGDRGALETQYF
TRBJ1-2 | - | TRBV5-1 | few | TGCGCCAGCAGCCAGGCAGGGGTCTATGGCTACACCTTC | CASSQAGVYGYTF
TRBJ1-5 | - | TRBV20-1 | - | TGCAGTGCCGCAGGGGCTCCCAATCAGCCCCAGCATTTT | CSAAGAPNQPQHF
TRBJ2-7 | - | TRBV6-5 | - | TGTGCCAGCAGTTACTCTGCCCTGGCAAGCTCCTACAATGAGCAGTACTTC | CASSYSALASSYNEQYF
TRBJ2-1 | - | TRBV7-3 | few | TGTGCCAGCAGCCGTAGCGCCGGCTCCTACAATGAGCAGTTCTTC | CASSRSAGSYNEQFF
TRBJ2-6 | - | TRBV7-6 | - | TGTGCCAGCAGCTCATTGCGGGCCCGCTCTGGGGCCAACGTCCTGACTTTC | CASSSLRARSGANVLTF
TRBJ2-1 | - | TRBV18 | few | TGTGCCAGCTCACCCGGGGGTCCCTACAATGAGCAGTTCTTC | CASSPGGPYNEQFF
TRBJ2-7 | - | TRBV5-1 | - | TGCGCCGGCAGCTCTGGGACTGTGGGATCCGAGCAGTACTTC | CAGSSGTVGSEQYF
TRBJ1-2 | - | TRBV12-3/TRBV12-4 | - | TGTGCCAGCACCGAAGTTCCAGGGACGGGCTACTATGGCTACACCTTC | CASTEVPGTGYYGYTF
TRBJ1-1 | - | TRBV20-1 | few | TGCAGTGCTAGATCCGTGGGGGGGACTGAAGCTTTCTTT | CSARSVGGTEAFF
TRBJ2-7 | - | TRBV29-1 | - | TGCAGCGTCCGGGCTCTTGACAGCTCCTACGAGCAGTACTTC | CSVRALDSSYEQYF
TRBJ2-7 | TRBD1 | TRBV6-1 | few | TGTGCCAGCGCTAGACAGGGTGAAATCTCCTACGAGCAGTACTTC | CASARQGEISYEQYF
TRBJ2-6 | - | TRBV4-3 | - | TGCGCCAGCAGCCAGGGGCGGACCTACGCCAACGTCCTGACTTTC | CASSQGRTYANVLTF
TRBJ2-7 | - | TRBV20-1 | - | TGCAGTGCTAGAGATACATCCCTAGCACGGGAGCAGTACTTC | CSARDTSLAREQYF
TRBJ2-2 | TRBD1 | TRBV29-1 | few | TGCAGCGCCGGACAGGGTACGAACACCGGGGAGCTGTTTTTT | CSAGQGTNTGELFF
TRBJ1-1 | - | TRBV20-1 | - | TGCAGTGCGCGAGGGATACAAGTAACCACTGAAGCTTTCTTT | CSARGIQVTTEAFF
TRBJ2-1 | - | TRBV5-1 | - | TGCGCCAGCAGCGTGGGGACCCAGACCTACAATGAGCAGTTCTTC | CASSVGTQTYNEQFF
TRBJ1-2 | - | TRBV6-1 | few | TGTGCCCACACAGGAATAGTAGATGGCTACACCTTC | CAHTGIVDGYTF
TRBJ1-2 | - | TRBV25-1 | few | TGTGCCAGCAGGGATAGAGGCCTCGGCTATGGCTACACCTTC | CASRDRGLGYGYTF
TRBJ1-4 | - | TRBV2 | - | TGTGCCAGCAGTGATCTCGGGACAATTGGTGAAAAACTGTTTTTT | CASSDLGTIGEKLFF
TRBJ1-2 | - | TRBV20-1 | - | TGCAGTGTTAGAGAAGGGGTTTCCCTTAACTATGGCTACACCTTC | CSVREGVSLNYGYTF
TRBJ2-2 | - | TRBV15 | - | TGTGCCACCAGCAGAGTTAGGCAGGACACCGGGGAGCTGTTTTTT | CATSRVRQDTGELFF
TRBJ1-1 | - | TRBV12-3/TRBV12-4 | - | TGTGCCAGCAGGCAGCCTGCGGGGGGCACTGAAGCTTTCTTT | CASRQPAGGTEAFF
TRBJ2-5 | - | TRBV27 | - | TGTGCCAGCAAACTGACCGTCCAAGAGACCCAGTACTTC | CASKLTVQETQYF
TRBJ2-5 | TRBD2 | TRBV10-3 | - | TGTGCCATCAGTGAGTCAAGGGGTAGCGGGAGTAGAGAGACCCAGTACTTC | CAISESRGSGSRETQYF
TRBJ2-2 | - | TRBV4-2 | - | TGTGCCAGCAGCCAAGATCCCAGGGCCGGGGAGCTGTTTTTT | CASSQDPRAGELFF
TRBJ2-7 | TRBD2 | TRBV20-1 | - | TGCAGTGCTAGAGTTAGGACTAGCGGGAGCTACGAGCAGTACTTC | CSARVRTSGSYEQYF